The 30 T cell receptor beta chains below were found in one sample sequenced in a study of T cell responses to AZD1222 COVID-19 vaccine. The assay was immunoSEQ multiplex PCR, and TCRdb's table has in-frame clones only and misses some. This table holds about 100,000 clones, about 85% found once. Here the sequenced sample was peripheral blood, taken on day 0 of AZD1222 vaccination. Every receptor here comes from an adult in good health.

This chain uses TRBV27 with TRBJ2-7, with 9 nucleotides matching TRBD1. The junction had 3 bases not matched to a gene; V was cut back by 7 bases and J by 2 bases. Germline lookup yields CDR1 MNHEY and CDR2 SMNVEV (reference sequence). The CDR3 totals 13 residues. The CDR3 DNA reads as TGTGCCAGCAAGGGACAGGGTACCTACGAGCAGTACTTC. This gives the protein CASKGQGTYEQYF.

The chain couples TRBV11-2 to TRBJ1-1; 7 positions agree with TRBD1. Germline V CDR1 and CDR2: SGHAT, FQNNGV. The V gene end was trimmed by 5 bases and the J gene end by 5 bases; junction bases not matched to a gene: 11. This CDR3 has 15 amino acids. CDR3 in amino acids: CASSPQAGGDTEAFF. As DNA, the CDR3 is TGTGCCAGCAGCCCCCAGGCAGGGGGGGATACTGAAGCTTTCTTT.

V usage is TRBV12-3 or TRBV12-4 and J usage is TRBJ1-2, with D possibly matching TRBD1 (6 bases). The CDR3 loop spans 13 amino acids. V dropped 6 bases and J dropped 4 bases, with 12 bases sitting between them. The CDR3 reads CASSRGTSYGYTF. CDR3 DNA sequence: TGTGCCAGCAGCCGAGGGACAAGCTATGGCTACACCTTC.

V and J are TRBV5-5 and TRBJ1-4; weak D call: TRBD1 (6 bases). V was pared by 0 bases and J by 4 bases, with 10 bases between. From germline, CDR1 is SGHKS and CDR2 YYEKEE (reference sequence). This CDR3 spans 15 amino acids. In nucleotides, the CDR3 is TGTGCCAGCAGCTTGGCCGGGGGCCATAATGAAAAACTGTTTTTT. This sequence encodes CASSLAGGHNEKLFF.

The V call is TRBV13, the J call TRBJ2-1; D is perhaps TRBD2 (5 bases). CDR1 and CDR2 (germline): PRHDT, FYEKMQ (reference sequence). CDR3 length: 14 amino acids. Trimming pared 3 bases from V and 5 bases from J, leaving 11 bases between. The chain's CDR3 is CASSFPRTDNEQFF. The CDR3 coding sequence is TGTGCCAGCAGCTTTCCTCGGACTGACAATGAGCAGTTCTTC. The full variable domain, its missing parts supplied by reference TRBV13 and TRBJ2-1, is AAGVIQSPRHLIKEKRETATLKCYPIPRHDTVYWYQQGPGQDPQFLISFYEKMQSDKGSIPDRFSAQQFSDYHSELNMSSLELGDSALYFCASSFPRTDNEQFFGPGTRLTVL.

The chain uses TRBV5-3 and TRBJ1-1; a possible D gene is TRBD1 (6 bases). TRBV5-3 is an open reading frame, and its role is uncertain. This CDR3 is 14 amino acids long. V gave up 1 base and J gave up 4 bases, with 11 bases separating them. CDR3 sequence: CARSLCRGGTEAFF. In DNA form, the CDR3 reads TGTGCCAGAAGCTTGTGCAGGGGTGGCACTGAAGCTTTCTTT.

The sample holds one count of this clone. The chain carries TRBV18 and TRBJ1-1; 8 nucleotides align to TRBD1. Germline trimming cut 3 bases from V and 1 base from J; bases unmatched to any gene: 7. Germline-derived CDR1 and CDR2 are KGHSH and LQKENI. The CDR3 runs 16 residues. CDR3 DNA: TGTGCCAGCTCACCGTCATGGGGACAGGAGAACACTGAAGCTTTCTTT. It translates to CASSPSWGQENTEAFF.

The chain uses TRBV9 and TRBJ2-1; D uncertain. The length of the CDR3 is 13 residues. Germline V gene lookup returns CDR1 SGDLS and CDR2 YYNGEE. V was pared by 3 bases and J by 4 bases, with 8 bases between. The DNA of the CDR3 is TGTGCCAGCAGCGAGGCGGATTACAATGAGCAGTTCTTC. The encoded protein is CASSEADYNEQFF.

This clone was detected only once. V gene TRBV24-1 combines with J gene TRBJ2-2, with D tentatively TRBD2 (5 bases). The V end was cut by 7 bases, the J end by 6 bases, with 11 bases between. Germline-derived CDR1 and CDR2 are KGHDR and SFDVKD. This CDR3 is built from 13 residues. CDR3 bases: TGTGCCACCAGCGGGATAATTGCCGGGGAGCTGTTTTTT. Protein sequence: CATSGIIAGELFF.

This clone has only a few counts. The chain joins TRBV19 to TRBJ1-2; 10 bases match TRBD1. The ends lost 7 bases at V and 8 bases at J; junction bases unmatched: 4. The germline V gene has CDR1 LNHDA and CDR2 SQIVND (reference sequence). The CDR3 totals 12 residues. Here the CDR3 DNA reads TGTGCCAGTATGCGGGACAGGGGCGGCTACACCTTC. This translates into CASMRDRGGYTF.

The chain recombines TRBV6-5 with TRBJ2-5; the D is unclear. The V gene lost 0 bases and the J gene lost 3 bases, with 11 bases spanning the gap. CDR3 size: 15 residues. Germline CDR1 and CDR2: MNHEY and SVGAGI. CDR3 residues: CASSYSVTVKETQYF. In nucleotides, the CDR3 is TGTGCCAGCAGTTACTCGGTTACAGTAAAAGAGACCCAGTACTTC.

This chain connects TRBV12-3 or TRBV12-4 to TRBJ1-2; D is ambiguous. Trimming stripped 10 bases from V and 4 bases from J, with 13 bases between. The CDR3 has 12 residues. The CDR3 is CATSTAGYGYTF. The CDR3 region has the DNA TGTGCCACATCGACGGCTGGCTATGGCTACACCTTC.

V gene TRBV7-2 combines with J gene TRBJ2-5, with 8 positions matching TRBD1. CDR1 and CDR2 (germline): SGHTA, FQGNSA. With 4 bases clipped from V and 6 bases from J, the junction kept 10 bases outside the gene matches. The CDR3 is 15 residues long. The CDR3: CASSYSGQGVQTQYF. CDR3 DNA sequence: TGTGCCAGCAGCTATTCAGGACAGGGTGTGCAGACCCAGTACTTC.

The gene calls are TRBV30 and TRBJ2-2; 9 bases are shared with TRBD2. The CDR3 sequence is 20 residues long. Germline-derived CDR1 and CDR2 are GTSNPN and SVGIG (reference sequence). V lost 2 bases to trimming and J lost 1 base; unmatched junction nucleotides: 17. The CDR3, as DNA: TGTGCCTGGAGTCTTTGGGGCAGAAGATTAGCGGGGGAGAACACCGGGGAGCTGTTTTTT. Encoded protein: CAWSLWGRRLAGENTGELFF.

V gene TRBV4-2 combines with J gene TRBJ2-1; weak D call: TRBD2 (6 bases). Trimming removed 0 bases from V and 7 bases from J, with 22 bases in between. The CDR3 is made up of 18 amino acids. The V gene's germline CDR1 is LGHNA and CDR2 YNFKEQ. This CDR3 is CASSQDEAGLRPGNEQFF. In nucleotides, the CDR3 is TGTGCCAGCAGCCAAGATGAAGCGGGCCTCCGCCCCGGAAATGAGCAGTTCTTC.

The CDR3 bases are TGTGCCAGTAGTATACAGGGATCTAGCAATCAGCCCCAGCATTTT. Translation gives CASSIQGSSNQPQHF. The chain couples TRBV19 to TRBJ1-5, with D maybe TRBD1 (5 bases). CDR1 LNHDA and CDR2 SQIVND come from the germline V gene (reference sequence). The CDR3 runs to 15 residues. V gave up 2 bases and J gave up 0 bases, with 8 bases separating them. The variable domain in full, completed from reference TRBV19 and TRBJ1-5, reads DGGITQSPKYLFRKEGQNVTLSCEQNLNHDAMYWYRQDPGQGLRLIYYSQIVNDFQKGDIAEGYSVSREKKESFPLTVTSAQKNPTAFYLCASSIQGSSNQPQHFGDGTRLSIL.

This chain links TRBV12-5 with TRBJ1-1; D remains unclear. The CDR3 sequence is 14 residues long. The germline gives CDR1 LGHNT, CDR2 FRNRAP. With 1 base removed from V and 10 bases from J, the gap between germline ends came to 16 bases. CDR3 sequence reads: CASGLGATTSGAFF. CDR3 DNA: TGTGCTAGTGGTTTGGGGGCCACCACGTCTGGAGCTTTCTTT.

The chain is built from TRBV29-1 and TRBJ2-2; D possibly matches TRBD1 or TRBD2 (5 bases each). The CDR3 has 15 amino acids. The V gene's germline CDR1 is SQVTM and CDR2 ANQGSEA. Trimming cost V 7 bases and J 6 bases, with 21 bases left between them. The CDR3 bases are TGCAGCGCCGAGTCCCCCCCGGTGGGGGCCGGGGAGCTGTTTTTT. It is translated as CSAESPPVGAGELFF.

The rearrangement uses TRBV7-2 and TRBJ2-1; D gene unclear. The CDR3 covers 15 residues. Trimming cost V 0 bases and J 0 bases, with 6 bases left between them. Germline CDR1 SGHTA, CDR2 FQGNSA. CDR3 residues: CASSLAVSSYNEQFF. As DNA, the CDR3 is TGTGCCAGCAGCTTAGCGGTCAGCTCCTACAATGAGCAGTTCTTC.

The V and J genes are TRBV5-8 and TRBJ2-7; no clear D gene. Trimming pared 2 bases from V and 5 bases from J, leaving 5 bases between. Germline V lookup: CDR1 SGHTS, CDR2 YDEGEE. The CDR3 runs 11 residues. CDR3 sequence: CASSFFDEQYF. In nucleotides, the CDR3 is TGTGCCAGCAGCTTTTTCGACGAGCAGTACTTC.

This clone appeared a single time. The chain links TRBV30 to TRBJ2-1; TRBD2 aligns across 13 bases. The CDR3 has 15 residues. V gave up 4 bases and J gave up 4 bases; unmatched junction bases: 4. The germline CDR1 and CDR2 sequences are GTSNPN and SVGIG (reference sequence). The CDR3 DNA reads as TGTGCCTGGACCGGGACTAGCGGGATGTACAATGAGCAGTTCTTC. This encodes CAWTGTSGMYNEQFF.

The genes are TRBV9 and TRBJ2-2; no clear D. From germline, CDR1 is SGDLS and CDR2 YYNGEE. The CDR3 length is 13 residues. Trimming removed 0 bases from V and 6 bases from J, with 6 bases in between. For the CDR3, the DNA is TGTGCCAGCAGCGTAGACGCCGCCGGGGAGCTGTTTTTT. Translating gives CASSVDAAGELFF. Based on the CDR3 plus reference TRBV9 and TRBJ2-2, the full variable domain is DSGVTQTPKHLITATGQRVTLRCSPRSGDLSVYWYQQSLDQGLQFLIQYYNGEERAKGNILERFSAQQFPDLHSELNLSSLELGDSALYFCASSVDAAGELFFGEGSRLTVL.

The gene calls are TRBV3-1 (or the pseudogene TRBV3-2) and TRBJ2-7; 7 nucleotides agree with TRBD1. Germline trimming cut 1 base from V and 1 base from J; bases unmatched to any gene: 13. This CDR3 is built from 18 residues. The germline V gene encodes CDR1 LGHDT and CDR2 YNNKEL (reference sequence). For the CDR3, the DNA is TGTGCCAGCAGCCAAGGTTGGACAGGTGTCCCGTTTTCCTACGAGCAGTACTTC. Amino acids: CASSQGWTGVPFSYEQYF.

The chain employs TRBV7-8 and TRBJ2-4, with D uncertain. The germline V and J ends were trimmed by 3 bases and 0 bases, with 9 bases remaining between them. Germline CDR1 is SGHVS and CDR2 is FQNEAQ. This CDR3 has 15 residues. The CDR3 DNA reads TGTGCCAGCAGCTTGGGCAGACTAGCCAAAAACATTCAGTACTTC. Protein product: CASSLGRLAKNIQYF.

This chain links TRBV4-2 with TRBJ1-2; 7 bases line up with TRBD1. In germline, CDR1 is LGHNA, CDR2 YNFKEQ. Losses at the gene ends were 0 bases for V and 2 bases for J; bases not matched to a gene: 15. The CDR3 has 19 amino acids. The CDR3 is CASSQDPTGYLLENYGYTF. The CDR3 bases are TGTGCCAGCAGCCAAGACCCGACAGGGTACCTCCTTGAAAACTATGGCTACACCTTC.

The chain uses TRBV21-1 and TRBJ1-1; the table's D call, TRBD1, has no DNA check behind it. TRBV21-1 is termed a pseudogene. The CDR3 has 14 residues. This chain's CDR3 is CASSRGDTNTEAFF. The CDR3, as DNA: TGTGCCAGCAGCCGAGGGGACACGAACACTGAAGCTTTCTTT.

Only a few counts were recorded for this clone. V and J are TRBV19 and TRBJ2-1; D not certain. With 4 bases removed from V and 5 bases from J, the gap between germline ends came to 12 bases. Germline V CDR1 and CDR2: LNHDA, SQIVND (reference sequence). There are 14 residues in the CDR3. CDR3 amino acids: CASSTQSSHNEQFF. Written as DNA, the CDR3 is TGTGCCAGTAGTACTCAATCTTCCCACAATGAGCAGTTCTTC.

The rearrangement uses TRBV7-9 and TRBJ2-1, with 12 bases identical to TRBD2. Trimming cost V 4 bases and J 8 bases; bases outside gene matches: 18. This CDR3 is built from 19 residues. The germline V gene has CDR1 SEHNR and CDR2 FQNEAQ (reference sequence). The CDR3 DNA reads as TGTGCCAGCAGCTCGAATCTAGCGGGAGGGCGGAGTTGGGAGGATGAGCAGTTCTTC. This sequence encodes CASSSNLAGGRSWEDEQFF.

This rearrangement joins TRBV5-6 to TRBJ2-1; TRBD2 aligns across 7 bases. V lost 0 bases, J lost 5 bases, and 5 bases stayed unmatched. Germline CDR1 and CDR2: SGHDT and YYEEEE. This CDR3 comprises 15 residues. The CDR3 region is CASSLERGINNEQFF. CDR3 nucleotide sequence: TGTGCCAGCAGCTTGGAGCGGGGCATAAACAATGAGCAGTTCTTC.

This clone was found once. The chain combines TRBV30 with TRBJ2-3; a possible D gene is TRBD2 (6 bases). Looked up from germline, CDR1 is GTSNPN and CDR2 is SVGIG (reference sequence). CDR3 size: 12 residues. V was pared by 3 bases and J by 2 bases, with 6 bases between. CDR3 loop: CAWRRDTDTQYF. The DNA for the CDR3 is TGTGCCTGGAGGCGGGACACAGATACGCAGTATTTT.